This is a list of T cell receptor beta chains from one sample in a study of T-cell memory formation after mild COVID-19. Each CDR3 protein gets one entry after TCRdb re-called the 5' RACE reads with MiXCR. The table shows approximately 300,000 distinct CDR3 sequences, with 19% occurring only once. Sequenced sample: PBMCs or a T cell subset sorted from them (not recorded which). The receptor source for this set is a man aged 18 to 29 who had mild COVID-19 (a few samples of this study predate the infection). Cell type and time point are not known. Both conserved end residues are part of each CDR3.

j_call v_call cdr3_aa
TRBJ1-4 TRBV12-5 CASGDGGGAEYEKLFF
TRBJ1-5 TRBV7-2 CASSLAPGIDQPQHF
TRBJ2-1 TRBV5-1 CASRDLTGTHTYNEQFF
TRBJ1-6 TRBV7-2 CASVDRGRNSPLHF
TRBJ2-5 TRBV5-5 CASSLAGGPLGQETQYF
TRBJ2-2 TRBV5-1 CASSLRVAGGQNTGELFF
TRBJ2-5 TRBV6-5 CASRPTGGETQYF
TRBJ2-3 TRBV4-3 CASRNLEGLAGGADTQYF
TRBJ1-2 TRBV20-1 CSRDRGPNGYTF
TRBJ2-5 TRBV5-1 CASSLDGGAKTQYF
TRBJ2-2 TRBV28 CASTALTGVGGELFF